A single sample is the source of the 23 T cell receptor beta chains below, sequenced in a study of blood T cell repertoires in COVID-19. Sequencing was performed with immunoSEQ multiplex PCR; in TCRdb, only in-frame clones are kept and a portion is missing. The sample lists about 180,000 clones, over 80% occurring once. The sequenced sample consisted of peripheral blood. Every receptor here comes from a woman between 70 and 85 years old with COVID-19, enrolled during active disease.

The CDR3 DNA follows: TGTGCCAGCAGCTTAGATGGGACAGGGAACGATGAGCAGTTCTTC. It specifies CASSLDGTGNDEQFF. The rearrangement uses TRBV7-7 and TRBJ2-1; TRBD1 aligns across 9 bases. The V segment lost 1 base and the J segment 8 bases; nucleotides outside the gene matches: 6. Germline V gene data show CDR1 as SSHAT and CDR2 as FNYEAQ (reference sequence). CDR3 length: 15 residues.

In DNA, the CDR3 is TGTGCCAGCAGATTCGACAGGGGGGGGTACGAGCAGTACTTC. Translating gives CASRFDRGGYEQYF. The J gene is TRBJ2-7, the V gene TRBV6-5, with 9 bases matching TRBD1. Germline V gives CDR1 MNHEY, CDR2 SVGAGI. The CDR3 is made up of 14 amino acids. V trimming: 6 bases; J trimming: 4 bases; junction bases outside the gene matches: 7.

This chain connects TRBV30 to TRBJ2-7; the D gene is possibly TRBD2 (5 bases). Per germline, CDR1 GTSNPN and CDR2 SVGIG (reference sequence). The ends were cut back, 2 bases at V and 5 bases at J, with 13 bases in the middle. CDR3 length: 13 residues. The CDR3 protein is CAWSPPLAHEQYF. DNA for the CDR3: TGTGCCTGGAGTCCCCCGCTAGCCCACGAGCAGTACTTC.

The rearrangement links TRBV3-1 (or the pseudogene TRBV3-2) to TRBJ2-1; no reliable D call. Per the germline V gene, CDR1 is LGHDT and CDR2 is YNNKEL (reference sequence). The CDR3 contains 14 residues. V was trimmed by 0 bases and J by 1 base, leaving 4 bases between them. The CDR3 region is CASSQDTSYNEQFF. CDR3 nucleotides: TGTGCCAGCAGCCAAGATACATCCTACAATGAGCAGTTCTTC.

The rearrangement uses TRBV27 and TRBJ2-4, with D perhaps matching TRBD2 (6 bases). Looked up from germline, CDR1 is MNHEY and CDR2 is SMNVEV (reference sequence). Trimming removed 1 base at V and 0 bases at J, with 10 bases between. This CDR3 region has 16 residues. This CDR3 is CASSLWAGTAKNIQYF. The CDR3 DNA sequence: TGTGCCAGCAGTTTATGGGCGGGGACAGCCAAAAACATTCAGTACTTC.

The gene calls are TRBV5-4 and TRBJ2-1; a weak D match, TRBD2 (6 bases). V lost 4 bases and J 4 bases, leaving 15 bases between the germline ends. This CDR3 spans 15 amino acids. Germline loops: CDR1 SGHNT, CDR2 YYREEE (reference sequence). The CDR3 nucleotides read TGTGCCAGCAGCCAGGGACTCGGAGGTTACAATGAGCAGTTCTTC. Its translation: CASSQGLGGYNEQFF.

V usage is TRBV29-1 and J usage is TRBJ1-1, with 7 bases identical to TRBD1. The CDR3 spans 14 residues. Germline values: CDR1 SQVTM, CDR2 ANQGSEA. Unmatched junction bases numbered 8, after V lost 7 bases and J lost 0 bases. CDR3: CSGIRDSLNTEAFF. The CDR3 region has the DNA TGCAGCGGAATCCGGGACAGCTTGAACACTGAAGCTTTCTTT. The variable domain in full, completed from reference TRBV29-1 and TRBJ1-1, reads SAVISQKPSRDICQRGTSLTIQCQVDSQVTMMFWYRQQPGQSLTLIATANQGSEATYESGFVIDKFPISRPNLTFSTLTVSNMSPEDSSIYLCSGIRDSLNTEAFFGQGTRLTVV.

The genes are TRBV19 and TRBJ2-7; tentatively, D is TRBD1 (6 bases). Trimming stripped 2 bases from V and 3 bases from J, with 11 bases between. The V gene's germline CDR1 is LNHDA and CDR2 SQIVND (reference sequence). The CDR3 contains 14 residues. CDR3 protein: CASSITGMIYEQYF. CDR3 in DNA: TGTGCCAGTAGTATAACAGGGATGATCTACGAGCAGTACTTC.

The V gene is TRBV21-1, the J gene TRBJ2-1; the D call TRBD2 from the table was never checked on the DNA. TRBV21-1 is tagged as a pseudogene. The CDR3 loop spans 23 amino acids. The CDR3: CASNAIGVITGTSGLGPYNEQFF. CDR3 DNA: TGTGCCAGCAATGCAATAGGGGTGATTACCGGGACTAGCGGGTTAGGTCCCTACAATGAGCAGTTCTTC.

This clone was detected a few times. The V call is TRBV18, the J call TRBJ1-2; D might be TRBD1 (6 bases). Germline loops: CDR1 KGHSH, CDR2 LQKENI. There are 13 residues in the CDR3. Trimming left V 2 bases short and J 4 bases short, with 8 bases between. The CDR3 here is CASSPDRLYGYTF. DNA of the CDR3: TGTGCCAGCTCACCAGACAGGCTCTATGGCTACACCTTC.

This chain uses TRBV7-2 with TRBJ2-1; 9 bases map to TRBD2. V trimming: 1 base; J trimming: 6 bases; junction bases outside the gene matches: 4. Germline V gene data show CDR1 as SGHTA and CDR2 as FQGNSA. This CDR3 comprises 15 residues. The CDR3 DNA reads TGTGCCAGCAGCTTAGGTAGCGGGAGAATCAATGAGCAGTTCTTC. Translating gives CASSLGSGRINEQFF.

The chain is built from TRBV2 and TRBJ1-1; no clear D. Per germline, CDR1 SNHLY and CDR2 FYNNEI. This CDR3 comprises 14 residues. Trimming pared 4 bases from V and 6 bases from J, leaving 15 bases between. The DNA of the CDR3 is TGTGCCAGCAGTGCTAACTCCCGAGGATCTGAAGCTTTCTTT. This encodes CASSANSRGSEAFF.

V is TRBV19 and J is TRBJ1-2, with D possibly being TRBD1 (5 bases). CDR1 LNHDA and CDR2 SQIVND come from the germline V gene (reference sequence). This CDR3 region has 13 residues. V was shortened by 8 bases and J by 3 bases, with 13 bases between the two germline ends. CDR3 sequence reads: CASLRTTDYGYTF. The CDR3 DNA reads TGTGCCAGTTTACGGACGACAGACTATGGCTACACCTTC. Drawing the rest from reference TRBV19 and TRBJ1-2, the complete variable domain is DGGITQSPKYLFRKEGQNVTLSCEQNLNHDAMYWYRQDPGQGLRLIYYSQIVNDFQKGDIAEGYSVSREKKESFPLTVTSAQKNPTAFYLCASLRTTDYGYTFGSGTRLTVV.

The chain links TRBV4-3 to TRBJ2-5; 16 bases agree with TRBD2. CDR3 length: 18 amino acids. Unmatched junction bases numbered 7, after V lost 1 base and J lost 5 bases. Germline CDR1 reads LGHNA; CDR2 reads YSLEER. CDR3 sequence reads: CASSQGGTSGRAVETQYF. The CDR3 nucleotides are TGCGCCAGCAGCCAAGGTGGGACTAGCGGGAGGGCCGTCGAGACCCAGTACTTC.

V is TRBV28 and J is TRBJ2-1; TRBD2 agrees at 9 bases. Germline V gene lookup returns CDR1 MDHEN and CDR2 SYDVKM. The CDR3 is made up of 17 amino acids. V was pared by 6 bases and J by 6 bases, with 15 bases of the junction left unmatched. CDR3 bases: TGTGCCAGCAGCGGGGGGCCCGGTAGCGGGGGACGCAATGAGCAGTTCTTC. Its translation: CASSGGPGSGGRNEQFF.

This clone was counted once. The chain links TRBV6-5 to TRBJ1-6; maybe TRBD1 (5 bases). The CDR3 has 13 amino acids. Trimming shortened V by 6 bases and J by 9 bases, and 12 bases separated the two germline ends. Per germline, CDR1 MNHEY and CDR2 SVGAGI. This CDR3 reads CASSQQVSSPLHF. The CDR3 nucleotides are TGTGCCAGCAGCCAACAGGTTTCTTCACCCCTCCACTTT.

The chain couples TRBV24-1 to TRBJ1-2; the D gene is possibly TRBD1 (5 bases). Germline lookup yields CDR1 KGHDR and CDR2 SFDVKD. The CDR3 contains 13 residues. Trimming pared 3 bases from V and 8 bases from J, leaving 12 bases between. CDR3: CATSDRGAEGYTF. Written as DNA, the CDR3 is TGTGCCACCAGTGATCGCGGGGCGGAAGGCTACACCTTC.

The CDR3 coding sequence is TGTGCCAGCAGTCAACAGGGGACCGGGGCCAACGTCCTGACTTTC. Amino acid sequence: CASSQQGTGANVLTF. The chain employs TRBV2 and TRBJ2-6; 7 bases are shared with TRBD1. The germline V gene encodes CDR1 SNHLY and CDR2 FYNNEI. V shed 5 bases, J shed 4 bases, and the junction held 5 bases outside the gene matches. This CDR3 is 15 amino acids long.

The genes are TRBV2 and TRBJ2-3; weak D call: TRBD1 (6 bases). Germline V gene lookup returns CDR1 SNHLY and CDR2 FYNNEI. Between the trimmed V and J ends, which lost 6 bases and 2 bases, there was a span of 12 bases. CDR3 length equals 14 residues. In DNA form, the CDR3 reads TGTGCCAGCAGGGACCGGGACACCACAGATACGCAGTATTTT. Its translation is CASRDRDTTDTQYF.

This clone was counted only a few times. The chain carries TRBV5-8 and TRBJ1-5, with TRBD1 as a possible D gene (6 bases). The CDR3 length is 16 residues. V dropped 0 bases and J dropped 2 bases, with 12 bases sitting between them. Germline V CDR1 and CDR2: SGHTS, YDEGEE. CDR3 sequence (DNA): TGTGCCAGCAGCTTGGTCATCAGGGGAGGCAATCAGCCCCAGCATTTT. Translating gives CASSLVIRGGNQPQHF.

This clone showed up just a few times. This chain links TRBV21-1 with TRBJ2-2; the D call of TRBD2 is as the table states it, not checked on the DNA. TRBV21-1 is classified as a pseudogene. This CDR3 contains 16 residues. Written as DNA, the CDR3 is TGTGCCAGCAGCAAAGAGGGAGGGGAAGGCACCGGGGAGCTGTTTTTT. As protein: CASSKEGGEGTGELFF.

This clone was recorded once. The genes are TRBV6-2 or TRBV6-3 and TRBJ1-1; D is undetermined. This CDR3 contains 13 residues. The V end was cut by 5 bases, the J end by 1 base, with 8 bases between. The germline CDR1 and CDR2 sequences are MNHEY and SVGEGT. CDR3 region: CASSAIRNTEAFF. Here the CDR3 DNA reads TGTGCCAGCAGTGCTATAAGGAACACTGAAGCTTTCTTT.

This clone showed up just once. The rearrangement links TRBV4-3 to TRBJ2-3; no clear D gene. The CDR3 totals 15 residues. V was shortened by 5 bases and J by 1 base, with 13 bases between the two germline ends. Germline lookup yields CDR1 LGHNA and CDR2 YSLEER. CDR3 loop: CASSSYPAGTDTQYF. The CDR3 nucleotides are TGCGCCAGCAGCTCCTACCCCGCTGGCACAGATACGCAGTATTTT.